These T cell receptor beta chains were read from a single sample in a study of T cells in Graves' hyperthyroidism and ophthalmopathy. In TCRdb, the multiplex PCR reads were re-called with MiXCR into one record per CDR3 protein. Found here are 700,000 or so distinct CDR3 sequences, over 15% of them singletons; the top ten hold approximately 8.4%. Sequenced input: blood. The origin of the receptors is a man between 18 and 29 years old with Graves' hyperthyroidism. The CDR3 runs from the conserved cysteine through the conserved F or W. The D gene is left open where the match is weak. For some rows the clone size is stated as once, few or many, or as a class when expanded; others skip it.

NA TRBJ2-3 TRBV7-2 many CASTPEWAARTDTQYF TGTGCCAGCACGCCGGAGTGGGCCGCGCGCACAGATACGCAGTATTTT
TRBD1 TRBJ1-1 TRBV2 many CASSVGQGKETEAFF TGTGCCAGCAGTGTCGGACAGGGGAAGGAGACTGAAGCTTTCTTT
NA TRBJ1-1 TRBV5-5 NA CASSLDSSNTEASF TGTGCCAGCAGCCTGGACAGCTCGAACACTGAAGCTTCCTTT
NA TRBJ2-5 TRBV30 many CAWTPPGETQYF TGTGCCTGGACCCCACCCGGGGAGACCCAGTACTTC
NA TRBJ2-2 TRBV12-3/TRBV12-4 many CASSFAGRGTGELFF TGTGCCAGCAGTTTCGCAGGGCGGGGAACCGGGGAGCTGTTTTTT
NA TRBJ1-2 TRBV10-3 NA CAISVGSSRSYGYTF TGTGCCATCAGTGTTGGATCCAGTAGGAGCTATGGCTACACCTTC
NA TRBJ1-1 TRBV15 many CATSRDRERGNTEAFF TGTGCCACCAGCAGAGATCGGGAAAGGGGGAACACTGAAGCTTTCTTT
TRBD1 TRBJ1-4 TRBV28 many CASTITGGGEKLFF TGTGCCAGCACAATTACAGGGGGAGGAGAAAAACTGTTTTTT
TRBD2 TRBJ2-1 TRBV4-3 NA CASSQVAGGGGEQFF TGCGCCAGCAGCCAAGTAGCGGGAGGGGGCGGTGAGCAGTTCTTC
NA TRBJ1-3 TRBV29-1 NA CSAEDVFGNTIYF TGCAGCGCAGAAGATGTATTCGGAAACACCATATATTTT
NA TRBJ1-5 TRBV20-1 NA CSAGGGAGNQPQHF TGCAGTGCCGGAGGGGGAGCAGGGAATCAGCCCCAGCATTTT
TRBD2 TRBJ2-7 TRBV7-9 few CASSSLAGGPAAEQYF TGTGCCAGCAGCTCACTAGCGGGAGGTCCTGCTGCCGAGCAGTACTTC
TRBD1 TRBJ2-5 TRBV25-1 NA CASSEVRDRGLETQYF TGTGCCAGCAGTGAAGTTAGGGACAGGGGATTAGAGACCCAGTACTTC
NA TRBJ1-2 TRBV5-1 NA CASSLGPGETYGYTF TGCGCCAGCAGCTTGGGACCCGGGGAAACCTATGGCTACACCTTC
TRBD2 TRBJ2-3 TRBV20-1 NA CSSPAGGRRDTQYF TGCAGTTCCCCGGCGGGCGGGAGAAGAGATACGCAGTATTTT
TRBD2 TRBJ2-1 TRBV7-3 many CASSMGLAGNNEQFF TGTGCCAGCAGCATGGGACTAGCGGGTAACAATGAGCAGTTCTTC
NA TRBJ2-7 TRBV6-5 NA CASSFKPPWGWGSYEQYF TGTGCCAGCAGTTTCAAACCTCCGTGGGGCTGGGGATCCTACGAGCAGTACTTC
NA TRBJ2-3 TRBV7-9 many CASSDAPTDTQYF TGTGCCAGCAGCGACGCGCCTACAGATACGCAGTATTTT
NA TRBJ1-2 TRBV5-1 few CASSLDIATNYGYTF TGCGCCAGCAGCTTGGATATAGCTACTAACTATGGCTACACCTTC
TRBD2 TRBJ2-3 TRBV5-4 NA CASSSTSGMSDTQYF TGTGCCAGCAGCAGTACTAGCGGGATGTCAGATACGCAGTATTTT
TRBD2 TRBJ2-4 TRBV28 NA CASSLLASGWNIQYF TGTGCCAGCAGTTTACTGGCTAGCGGGTGGAACATTCAGTACTTC
TRBD1 TRBJ2-7 TRBV27 many CASSLRTGDVRQYF TGTGCCAGCAGTTTGCGGACAGGGGATGTGAGGCAGTACTTC
NA TRBJ2-7 TRBV7-9 many CASSLGGSEQYF TGTGCCAGCAGTTTGGGTGGGTCCGAGCAGTACTTC
TRBD2 TRBJ2-3 TRBV20-1 NA CSGASRTSGRLDTQYF TGCAGTGGCGCGTCAAGAACTAGCGGGAGGTTAGATACGCAGTATTTT
NA TRBJ2-3 TRBV11-1 NA CASSLNPPVITDTQYF TGTGCCAGCAGCTTAAACCCCCCGGTCATCACAGATACGCAGTATTTT
TRBD1 TRBJ1-2 TRBV6-4 once CASNARQGYYGCTF TGTGCCAGCAATGCCCGACAGGGGTACTATGGCTGCACCTTC
TRBD2 TRBJ2-1 TRBV6-9 NA CASSYDELAAYSEQFF TGTGCCAGCAGTTACGACGAACTAGCGGCCTACAGTGAGCAGTTCTTC
TRBD1 TRBJ2-4 TRBV19 NA CASSPLFRDSHNIQYF TGTGCCAGTAGTCCCTTATTCCGGGACAGTCATAACATTCAGTACTTC
NA TRBJ2-4 TRBV6-9 NA CASTPGSFPQGVKNIQYF TGTGCCAGCACGCCGGGCAGTTTTCCCCAGGGCGTCAAAAACATTCAGTACTTC
NA TRBJ1-1 TRBV2 few CASRLEYTGEAFF TGTGCCAGCAGACTTGAGTATACAGGTGAAGCTTTCTTT
TRBD1 TRBJ1-5 TRBV28 NA CASSHRGLLQPQHF TGTGCCAGCAGCCACAGGGGGCTCTTGCAGCCCCAGCATTTT
NA TRBJ2-7 TRBV20-1 few CSARLGRKDEQYF TGCAGTGCTAGACTAGGTCGGAAGGACGAGCAGTACTTC
NA TRBJ2-7 TRBV12-3/TRBV12-4 many CASSLLAEPSYEQYF TGTGCCAGCAGCCTCTTAGCGGAGCCCTCCTACGAGCAGTACTTC
NA TRBJ2-5 TRBV7-9 NA CASSREGQKETQYF TGTGCCAGCAGCCGTGAGGGGCAGAAAGAGACCCAGTACTTC
TRBD1 TRBJ1-1 TRBV3-1 few CASSRGQGITEAFF TGTGCCAGCAGCCGGGGACAGGGGATCACTGAAGCTTTCTTT
NA TRBJ2-6 TRBV7-3 NA CASSSYRAGANVLTF TGTGCCAGCAGCTCCTACAGGGCTGGGGCCAACGTCCTGACTTTC
TRBD2 TRBJ2-3 TRBV27 few CASSFISGRTDTQYF TGTGCCAGCAGTTTCATAAGCGGGAGGACAGATACGCAGTATTTT
NA TRBJ2-1 TRBV29-1 many CSVEVRFGAYNEQFF TGCAGCGTTGAAGTACGGTTTGGGGCCTACAATGAGCAGTTCTTC
NA TRBJ2-7 TRBV28 few CASHGGSFSYEQYF TGTGCCAGCCATGGAGGCTCCTTCTCCTACGAGCAGTACTTC
NA TRBJ2-1 TRBV12-3/TRBV12-4 many CASSKEASFEQFF TGTGCCAGCAGTAAAGAGGCTAGCTTTGAGCAGTTCTTC
NA TRBJ1-5 TRBV20-1 NA CSAVGGLNNQPQHF TGCAGTGCTGTTGGAGGGCTGAACAATCAGCCCCAGCATTTT
TRBD2 TRBJ2-3 TRBV24-1 NA CATSDFGTSGEHMGDTQYF TGTGCCACCAGTGATTTTGGGACTAGCGGAGAACATATGGGGGATACGCAGTATTTT
TRBD2 TRBJ2-2 TRBV19 once CASSSAAGTRNTGELFF TGTGCCAGTAGTTCGGCCGCCGGGACTAGAAACACCGGGGAGCTGTTTTTT
NA TRBJ2-7 TRBV12-3/TRBV12-4 many CASSLIGSYEQYF TGTGCCAGCAGTTTAATAGGCTCCTACGAGCAGTACTTC
NA TRBJ2-7 TRBV3-1 many CASSQVGTVEQYF TGTGCCAGCAGCCAAGTGGGAACGGTCGAGCAGTACTTC
TRBD2 TRBJ2-1 TRBV20-1 NA CSARDPGLVNEQFF TGCAGTGCTAGAGACCCGGGACTAGTGAATGAGCAGTTCTTC
TRBD1 TRBJ1-1 TRBV4-2 NA CASSGLRGTGWEGTEAFF TGTGCCAGCAGCGGCCTTAGGGGGACAGGGTGGGAAGGCACTGAAGCTTTCTTT
TRBD1 TRBJ2-2 TRBV9 few CASSVAGTVNTGELFF TGTGCCAGCAGCGTAGCCGGGACAGTCAACACCGGGGAGCTGTTTTTT
TRBD1 TRBJ1-6 TRBV28 few CASSRQGARSPLHF TGTGCCAGCAGTCGACAGGGGGCCCGTTCACCCCTCCACTTT
NA TRBJ2-3 TRBV20-1 NA CSARDRGIDTQYF TGCAGTGCTAGAGATCGTGGGATAGATACGCAGTATTTT
NA TRBJ2-2 TRBV27 many CASSPLHDTGELFF TGTGCCAGCAGTCCCCTCCATGACACCGGGGAGCTGTTTTTT